The entry below gives a single T cell receptor (beta chain) sequence along with its context. Its antigen is unknown. The CDR3 runs to 15 residues. V shed 4 bases and J 6 bases; nucleotides not matched to a gene: 8. From germline, CDR1 is MNHEY and CDR2 SMNVEV (reference sequence). A universal primer binding site was introduced by template switching. The final cDNA contained unique molecular identifiers. In TCRdb, the 5' RACE reads were re-called with MiXCR into one record per CDR3 protein. The sample holds about 570,000 distinct CDR3 sequences, 9.6% seen once. These data come from a study of identical twins. Findings of the study overall: Twin pairs had excess sharing that was weaker in beta out-of-frame sequences. Among monozygotic twins, out-of-frame TCR alpha sharing exceeded what models predicted.

These records were also assigned to another study, of yellow fever vaccine responses in identical twins. That paper states: Vaccine T cell responses of twins reportedly seemed partly convergent and partly personalized.

This clonotype was obtained from a woman aged 18-35 years in good health. Material: PBMCs. The chain recombines TRBV27 with TRBJ2-1; 8 nucleotides match TRBD2. The CDR3 nucleotides are TGTGCCAGCAGTTCCCCAGGACGGGGGGGCAATGAGCAGTTCTTC. Translated, it gives CASSSPGRGGNEQFF.